This T cell receptor beta chain originates from a study of blood T cell repertoires in COVID-19. Study information: Donors in the United States, Italy and Spain gave samples during acute or convalescent COVID-19.

The data were produced by immunoSEQ multiplex PCR, yet TCRdb's version contains in-frame clones alone and is incomplete. The sample consists of approximately 390,000 clones, 80% to 90% of them appearing once. The CDR3 contains 13 residues. The ends were cut back, 4 bases at V and 6 bases at J, with 12 bases in the middle. The germline V gene encodes CDR1 MGHRA and CDR2 YSYEKL. This receptor was identified in a woman in her forties or fifties who had recovered from COVID-19. The rearrangement joins TRBV4-1 to TRBJ1-2; maybe TRBD1 (6 bases). The sample consisted of PBMCs or T cells enriched from blood (not recorded which). The chain's CDR3 is CASSLSYRDGYTF. The CDR3 DNA reads as TGCGCCAGCAGCCTCTCATACAGGGATGGCTACACCTTC.